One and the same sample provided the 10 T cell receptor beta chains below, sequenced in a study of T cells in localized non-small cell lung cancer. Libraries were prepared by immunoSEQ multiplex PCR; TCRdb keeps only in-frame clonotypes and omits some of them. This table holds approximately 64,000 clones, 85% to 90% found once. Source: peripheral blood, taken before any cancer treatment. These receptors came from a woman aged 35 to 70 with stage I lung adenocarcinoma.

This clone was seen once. CDR3 sequence (DNA): TGTGCCAGCAGTTACGGGGAGACCCAGTACTTC. Protein product: CASSYGETQYF. The chain joins TRBV6-6 to TRBJ2-5; D gene uncertain. V gave up 2 bases and J gave up 5 bases, with 3 bases separating them. Looked up from germline, CDR1 is MNHNY and CDR2 is SVGAGI (reference sequence). This CDR3 has 11 amino acids.

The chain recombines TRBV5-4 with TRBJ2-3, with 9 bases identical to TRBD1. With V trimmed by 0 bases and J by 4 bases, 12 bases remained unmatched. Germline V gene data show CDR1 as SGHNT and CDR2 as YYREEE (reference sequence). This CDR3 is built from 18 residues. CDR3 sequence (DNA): TGTGCCAGCAGCTTGGAGGGAACAGGGGGCGCGAGGTCAGATACGCAGTATTTT. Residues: CASSLEGTGGARSDTQYF.

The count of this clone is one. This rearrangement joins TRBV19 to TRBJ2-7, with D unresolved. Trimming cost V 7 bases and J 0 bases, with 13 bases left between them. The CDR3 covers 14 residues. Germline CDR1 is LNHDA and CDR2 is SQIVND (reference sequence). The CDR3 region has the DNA TGTGCCAGTACTCCACAACCCTTCTCCTACGAGCAGTACTTC. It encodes CASTPQPFSYEQYF.

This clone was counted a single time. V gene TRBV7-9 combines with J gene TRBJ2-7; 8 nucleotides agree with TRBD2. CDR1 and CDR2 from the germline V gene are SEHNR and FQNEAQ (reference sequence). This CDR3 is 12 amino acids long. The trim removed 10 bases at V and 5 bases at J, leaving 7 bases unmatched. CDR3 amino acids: CATAGGSDEQYF. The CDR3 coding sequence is TGTGCCACGGCGGGAGGTTCCGACGAGCAGTACTTC. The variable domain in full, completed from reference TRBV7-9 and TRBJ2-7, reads DTGVSQNPRHKITKRGQNVTFRCDPISEHNRLYWYRQTLGQGPEFLTYFQNEAQLEKSRLLSDRFSAERPKGSFSTLEIQRTEQGDSAMYLCATAGGSDEQYFGPGTRLTVT.

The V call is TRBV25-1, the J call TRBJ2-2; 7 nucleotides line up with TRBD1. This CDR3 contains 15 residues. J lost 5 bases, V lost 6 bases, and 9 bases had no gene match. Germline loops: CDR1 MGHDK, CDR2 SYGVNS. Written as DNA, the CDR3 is TGTGCCAGCAGGGATGACAGGGTGGGAACCGGGGAGCTGTTTTTT. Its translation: CASRDDRVGTGELFF.

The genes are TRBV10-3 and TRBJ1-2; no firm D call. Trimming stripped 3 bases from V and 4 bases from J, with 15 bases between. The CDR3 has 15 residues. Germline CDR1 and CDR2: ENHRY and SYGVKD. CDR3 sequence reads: CAISDTNVGGYGYTF. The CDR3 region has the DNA TGTGCCATCAGTGATACAAACGTGGGCGGCTATGGCTACACCTTC.

The CDR3 sequence: CASSFDRINQPQHF. Written as DNA, the CDR3 is TGTGCCAGCAGTTTCGACCGGATTAATCAGCCCCAGCATTTT. The V and J genes are TRBV6-6 and TRBJ1-5; D remains ambiguous. The V gene's germline CDR1 is MNHNY and CDR2 SVGAGI (reference sequence). The CDR3 covers 14 residues. V was pared by 4 bases and J by 4 bases, with 11 bases between.

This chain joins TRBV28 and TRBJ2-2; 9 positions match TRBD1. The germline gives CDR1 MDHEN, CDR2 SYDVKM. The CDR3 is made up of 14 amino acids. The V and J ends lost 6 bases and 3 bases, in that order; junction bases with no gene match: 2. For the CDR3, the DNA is TGTGCCAGCAGCAGGACAGGGGACACCGGGGAGCTGTTTTTT. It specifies CASSRTGDTGELFF. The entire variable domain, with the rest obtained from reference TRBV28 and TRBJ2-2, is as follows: DVKVTQSSRYLVKRTGEKVFLECVQDMDHENMFWYRQDPGLGLRLIYFSYDVKMKEKGDIPEGYSVSREKKERFSLILESASTNQTSMYLCASSRTGDTGELFFGEGSRLTVL.

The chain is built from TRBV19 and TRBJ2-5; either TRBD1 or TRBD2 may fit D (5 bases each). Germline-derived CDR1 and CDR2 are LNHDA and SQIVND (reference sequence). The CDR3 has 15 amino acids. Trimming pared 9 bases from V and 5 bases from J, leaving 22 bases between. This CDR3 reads CARPDCWGFRETQYF. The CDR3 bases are TGTGCCAGACCGGACTGCTGGGGGTTCCGCGAGACCCAGTACTTC.

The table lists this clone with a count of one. The CDR3 DNA follows: TGTGCCAGCAGCTTGGGGCAGGGGCTTTTATCCTCCTACGAGCAGTACTTC. Its translation: CASSLGQGLLSSYEQYF. This sequence joins TRBV7-2 and TRBJ2-7, with a possible D match to TRBD1 (6 bases). Germline CDR1 is SGHTA and CDR2 is FQGNSA. The V end lost 3 bases, the J end lost 0 bases, and 18 bases lay between the germline ends. This CDR3 has 17 amino acids. Full variable domain (missing parts from reference TRBV7-2 and TRBJ2-7): GAGVSQSPSNKVTEKGKDVELRCDPISGHTALYWYRQSLGQGLEFLIYFQGNSAPDKSGLPSDRFSAERTGGSVSTLTIQRTQQEDSAVYLCASSLGQGLLSSYEQYFGPGTRLTVT.